This T cell receptor beta chain derives from a study of blood T cell repertoires in COVID-19. The CDR3 extends over 11 amino acids. Trimming pared 6 bases from V and 5 bases from J, leaving 10 bases between. The germline V gene has CDR1 DFQATT and CDR2 SNEGSKA (reference sequence). Cohort assignment relied on participant-reported clinical history. Authors' analysis steps: Estimation of nucleated cell counts was performed using reference gene primer amplification. TCRdb keeps only in-frame clones here, not all; method: immunoSEQ multiplex PCR. V, J and clone size reflect that table, while D and trimming were determined from the DNA. The sample includes about 260,000 clones, over 70% seen only once; the top ten take 3.1%.

The chain recombines TRBV20-1 with TRBJ1-1, with D perhaps TRBD1 (5 bases). Sequences were obtained from PBMCs or T cells enriched from blood (not recorded which). The receptor was isolated from a woman aged 40 to 55 who had been exposed to COVID-19. The CDR3 sequence: CSAGGWTEAFF. The DNA of the CDR3 is TGCAGTGCCGGGGGATGGACTGAAGCTTTCTTT.